A selection of T cell receptor beta chains follows, all from one sample in a study of blood T cells in healthy people across ages. TCRdb processed the 5' RACE reads anew with MiXCR; each CDR3 protein has one entry. The sample lists about 800,000 distinct CDR3 sequences; around 25% were seen once. The data were also submitted as part of a second study, on T cells of mothers and their children.

Sequencing was carried out using blood. These receptors were collected from a boy aged 10-17 years in good health. Each CDR3 is given with its conserved first and last residue. The D gene is left open where the match is weak. Clone size appears in some rows only: once, few, many, or a class for an expanded clone.

j_call | v_call | clone_size | d_call | cdr3_nt | cdr3_aa
TRBJ1-1 | TRBV7-2 | few | . | TGTGCCGGCAGCTTTATCCCGGGTGAAGCTTTCTTT | CAGSFIPGEAFF
TRBJ2-4 | TRBV5-1 | few | . | TGCGCCAGCAGCTTGGACGAGAGCAAAAACATTCAGTACTTC | CASSLDESKNIQYF
TRBJ2-6 | TRBV7-2 | few | . | TGTGCCAGCAGTCAGGTCGAGACTGGGGCCAACGTCCTGACTTTC | CASSQVETGANVLTF
TRBJ2-3 | TRBV7-3 | . | TRBD1 | TGTGCCAGCAGCTTCGGACAGGAACTCACAGATACGCAGTATTTT | CASSFGQELTDTQYF
TRBJ2-5 | TRBV27 | few | TRBD1 | TGTGCCAGCAGATCCATCGGTCAGGGGGCTTGGGAGTCCCAGTACTTC | CASRSIGQGAWESQYF
TRBJ2-3 | TRBV4-3 | . | TRBD1 | TGCGCCAGCAGCCAAGTGACAGGGGGCAGGGATACGCAGTATTTT | CASSQVTGGRDTQYF
TRBJ2-7 | TRBV5-1 | few | TRBD1 | TGCGCCAGCAGCCTGGGGTATGACAGGGGTTCCTACGAGCAGTACTTC | CASSLGYDRGSYEQYF
TRBJ2-1 | TRBV27 | . | TRBD2 | TGTGCCAGCAGTTTAGGGACTAGGGGATACTACGATGAGCAGTTCTTC | CASSLGTRGYYDEQFF
TRBJ2-5 | TRBV6-2/TRBV6-3 | few | . | TGTGCCAGCAGGAATAGCGGTAAAGAGACCCAGTACTTC | CASRNSGKETQYF
TRBJ2-1 | TRBV27 | . | . | TGTGCCAGCAGTCTTACTGAGGGAGTGTACAATGAGCAGTTCTTC | CASSLTEGVYNEQFF
TRBJ2-1 | TRBV4-3 | few | . | TGCGCCAGCAGCCAAGATCACGGGGAAGTGGGAAGTGAGCAGTTCTTC | CASSQDHGEVGSEQFF
TRBJ2-2 | TRBV20-1 | . | TRBD1 | TGCAGTGCTAGATCTGGGACAGACACCGGGGAGCTGTTTTTT | CSARSGTDTGELFF
TRBJ2-1 | TRBV7-6 | . | . | TGTGCCAGCAGCGCAAGCAACAGGGTCGGTGAGCAGTTCTTC | CASSASNRVGEQFF
TRBJ1-2 | TRBV28 | . | . | TGTGCCAGCAGTTTTCTAGACAATCTTAACTATGGCTACACCTTC | CASSFLDNLNYGYTF
TRBJ2-3 | TRBV28 | few | TRBD2 | TGTGCCAGCAGTCCTGGGACAATAGCGGGAGGGAAGACAGATACGCAGTATTTT | CASSPGTIAGGKTDTQYF
TRBJ2-5 | TRBV7-3 | few | TRBD2 | TGTGCCAGCAGCTTAACTAGCGGGAGTAGCGTGACCCAGTACTTC | CASSLTSGSSVTQYF
TRBJ2-2 | TRBV9 | . | . | TGTGCCAGCAGCGTAGAGGGACACACGAACACCGGGGAGCTGTTTTTT | CASSVEGHTNTGELFF
TRBJ1-5 | TRBV28 | many | TRBD1 | TGTGCCAGCAGTCGGGACAGCCCTGTTGCCCCCCAGCATTTT | CASSRDSPVAPQHF
TRBJ2-7 | TRBV5-5 | few | . | TGTGCCAGCAGCTTGGGAACAGGGAGTTCCTACGAGCAGTACTTC | CASSLGTGSSYEQYF
TRBJ2-7 | TRBV20-1 | few | . | TGCAGTGCTCCGGCTACCTACGAGCAGTACTTC | CSAPATYEQYF
TRBJ2-7 | TRBV11-2 | few | . | TGCGCCAGCAGCCCCCTGGGGCAGGGAGTCGAGCAGTACTTC | CASSPLGQGVEQYF
TRBJ2-1 | TRBV7-2 | few | TRBD2 | TGTGCCAGCAGCTTAGGGGTAGCACTAGCGGGAGGGCTCTTGATCGATGAGCAGTTCTTC | CASSLGVALAGGLLIDEQFF
TRBJ2-1 | TRBV6-5 | few | TRBD1 | TGTGCCAGCAGTTACATTACCGGGACAGGGACCAATGAGCAGTTCTTC | CASSYITGTGTNEQFF
TRBJ2-5 | TRBV28 | . | . | TGTGCCAGCAGTTTTGGGACCGTGGGGGAAGAGACCCAGTACTTC | CASSFGTVGEETQYF
TRBJ2-7 | TRBV20-1 | few | . | TGCAGTGCTAGACCCAGATTTGGGGTTTGGTGGGAGCAGTACTTC | CSARPRFGVWWEQYF